This TCR beta chain derives from a study of shared T cell receptors in the human thymus. The CDR3 runs 13 residues. The germline gives CDR1 MDHEN, CDR2 SYDVKM. V shed 6 bases and J 3 bases; nucleotides not matched to a gene: 5. Assay used: immunoSEQ multiplex PCR; TCRdb lists only in-frame clones, some missing. Seen here are hundreds of thousands of clones, more than 75% observed once, and the top ten hold roughly 0.0086%. These data are also associated with another study on human thymus T cells. As reported in that work: All donors were healthy Finnish infants who were undergoing corrective surgery to treat congenital heart defects.

This sequence joins TRBV28 and TRBJ2-7; 7 bases map to TRBD1. The sample was thymocytes. This receptor was taken from a boy under two years old with a congenital heart defect. CDR3 sequence: CASRLGQDYEQYF. The CDR3 coding sequence is TGTGCCAGCAGGCTAGGACAGGACTACGAGCAGTACTTC.